These 21 T cell receptor beta chains share one sample of origin, sequenced in a study of blood T cell repertoires in COVID-19. Sequenced by immunoSEQ multiplex PCR; TCRdb stores in-frame clones only, minus some. The data show roughly 160,000 clones, with approximately 81% seen just once and approximately 1.1% held by the top ten. Input material: peripheral blood. The receptor source for this set is a man aged 35 to 55 with acute or convalescent COVID-19.

A few counts support this clone. J is TRBJ1-2 and V is TRBV28; 7 bases are a match to TRBD1. This CDR3 is 16 amino acids long. The V segment lost 2 bases and the J segment 4 bases; nucleotides outside the gene matches: 10. The germline gives CDR1 MDHEN, CDR2 SYDVKM. The CDR3: CASSLGGGGQAYGYTF. The CDR3 DNA follows: TGTGCCAGCAGTTTAGGGGGTGGTGGACAGGCCTATGGCTACACCTTC.

The chain employs TRBV5-1 and TRBJ1-3, with D possibly being TRBD1 (5 bases). V was shortened by 6 bases and J by 0 bases, with 13 bases between the two germline ends. CDR3 length equals 15 residues. Germline V gene sequence: CDR1 SGHRS, CDR2 YFSETQ. CDR3 region: CASTPGLTSGNTIYF. CDR3 sequence (DNA): TGCGCCAGCACCCCGGGACTTACCTCTGGAAACACCATATATTTT.

This clone was detected only once. The chain links TRBV12-3 or TRBV12-4 to TRBJ2-1; perhaps TRBD2 as D (5 bases). Trimming left V 0 bases short and J 15 bases short, with 15 bases between. This CDR3 comprises 13 residues. DNA of the CDR3: TGTGCCAGCAGTTTAGCAGGACCGGGGAATCCGTTCTTC. Its translation is CASSLAGPGNPFF.

The V call is TRBV28, the J call TRBJ1-3; TRBD1 is a possible D gene (5 bases). This CDR3 has 15 amino acids. The germline CDR1 and CDR2 sequences are MDHEN and SYDVKM. V lost 8 bases, J lost 4 bases, and 18 bases lay in between. CDR3 coding DNA: TGTGCCAGCTCTTCAACGGGGGAGAGAGGAAACACCATATATTTT. Residues: CASSSTGERGNTIYF.

Only one count was recorded for this clone. This chain connects TRBV10-3 to TRBJ1-1, with 8 bases fitting TRBD1. The CDR3 loop spans 15 amino acids. CDR1 ENHRY and CDR2 SYGVKD come from the germline V gene. Losses at the gene ends were 3 bases for V and 1 base for J; bases not matched to a gene: 4. The CDR3 DNA is TGTGCCATCAGTGACAGGGGGCTGCCGAACACTGAAGCTTTCTTT. Protein: CAISDRGLPNTEAFF.

The rearrangement joins TRBV28 to TRBJ1-6, with 7 bases identical to TRBD1. Germline-derived CDR1 and CDR2 are MDHEN and SYDVKM. The CDR3 extends over 16 amino acids. V trimming: 6 bases; J trimming: 7 bases; junction bases outside the gene matches: 12. The CDR3 DNA is TGTGCCAGCAGACCCCGCAACCCAGGGGGGAATTCACCCCTCCACTTT. Its translation: CASRPRNPGGNSPLHF.

J is TRBJ2-3 and V is TRBV30; the D gene is possibly TRBD2 (5 bases). Per germline, CDR1 GTSNPN and CDR2 SVGIG (reference sequence). There are 14 residues in the CDR3. V dropped 4 bases and J dropped 0 bases, with 11 bases sitting between them. This chain's CDR3 is CAWKYGGSTDTQYF. The CDR3 region has the DNA TGTGCCTGGAAATACGGCGGGAGCACAGATACGCAGTATTTT.

This clone occurred a few times. The CDR3 DNA follows: TGTGCCACCAGTGAGGGGGGAACGAACACTGAAGCTTTCTTT. Amino acids: CATSEGGTNTEAFF. This rearrangement joins TRBV24-1 to TRBJ1-1; TRBD1 might be the D (5 bases). The germline V gene has CDR1 KGHDR and CDR2 SFDVKD. Trimming took 4 bases from V and 1 from J, leaving 9 bases between them. The CDR3 runs to 14 residues.

This clone has just a few counts. The gene calls are TRBV7-9 and TRBJ2-7; no reliable D call. In germline, CDR1 is SEHNR, CDR2 FQNEAQ (reference sequence). The CDR3 is made up of 15 amino acids. The V end was cut by 4 bases, the J end by 0 bases, with 13 bases between. The CDR3 loop is CASSSAGLSSYEQYF. The CDR3 DNA follows: TGTGCCAGCAGCTCCGCCGGTCTGAGCTCCTACGAGCAGTACTTC.

The table lists this clone with a few counts. Other DNA sequences within the sample encode an identical CDR3. The chain links TRBV7-3 to TRBJ1-1; tentatively, D is TRBD1 (6 bases). This CDR3 is built from 14 residues. Per the germline V gene, CDR1 is SGHTA and CDR2 is FQGTGA. V was cut by 0 bases and J by 1 base, with 6 bases left in between. The CDR3 DNA follows: TGTGCCAGCAGCTTAACAGGGGGGAACACTGAAGCTTTCTTT. It translates to CASSLTGGNTEAFF.

This chain connects TRBV12-3 or TRBV12-4 to TRBJ2-2, with D unresolved. This CDR3 has 12 residues. Trimming removed 8 bases at V and 1 base at J, with 5 bases between. The CDR3 DNA follows: TGTGCCAGCTGCGGGAACACCGGGGAGCTGTTTTTT. Its translation: CASCGNTGELFF.

The chain carries TRBV28 and TRBJ1-1, with D maybe TRBD1 (6 bases). CDR1 is MDHEN and CDR2 is SYDVKM in the germline V gene. V lost 6 bases to trimming and J lost 5 bases, with 19 bases between them. This CDR3 is 15 amino acids long. The CDR3: CASSLNPGQNTEAFF. In nucleotides, the CDR3 is TGTGCCAGCAGCCTAAACCCGGGACAAAATACTGAAGCTTTCTTT.

This chain links TRBV11-3 with TRBJ2-1; a weak D match, TRBD1 (6 bases). Germline V gene lookup returns CDR1 SGHNT and CDR2 YENEEA. This CDR3 has 12 amino acids. The V gene lost 5 bases and the J gene lost 7 bases, with 9 bases spanning the gap. CDR3 residues: CASSRGSNEQFF. The CDR3, as DNA: TGTGCCAGCAGCAGGGGGTCAAATGAGCAGTTCTTC.

The genes are TRBV6-6 and TRBJ2-5, with no clear D. Per germline, CDR1 MNHNY and CDR2 SVGAGI (reference sequence). The CDR3 is 15 amino acids. V was clipped by 2 bases and J by 1 base, with 11 bases between them. CDR3 loop: CASSYPMTAQETQYF. CDR3 DNA sequence: TGTGCCAGCAGTTACCCGATGACTGCCCAAGAGACCCAGTACTTC.

This clone occurred a few times. The chain combines TRBV7-9 with TRBJ2-2; tentative D call: TRBD2 (6 bases). Trimming stripped 5 bases from V and 3 bases from J, with 19 bases between. In germline, CDR1 is SEHNR, CDR2 FQNEAQ (reference sequence). The CDR3 is made up of 17 amino acids. The CDR3 here is CASSLTGRGTHTGELFF. The CDR3 nucleotides read TGTGCCAGCAGCCTAACCGGACGGGGGACTCACACCGGGGAGCTGTTTTTT.

The chain joins TRBV6-2 or TRBV6-3 to TRBJ2-1, with TRBD2 matching over 9 bases. CDR1 and CDR2 (germline): MNHEY, SVGEGT. CDR3 length equals 14 residues. V gave up 6 bases and J gave up 8 bases; unmatched junction bases: 8. The chain's CDR3 is CASSTISGGYEQFF. CDR3 nucleotide sequence: TGTGCCAGCAGCACTATTAGCGGGGGCTATGAGCAGTTCTTC.

The CDR3 coding sequence is TGTGCCAGCTCACCTGCGGGGGGCGGCACTGAAGCTTTCTTT. It specifies CASSPAGGGTEAFF. The gene calls are TRBV18 and TRBJ1-1; D perhaps matches TRBD1 (6 bases). The germline V and J ends were trimmed by 3 bases and 4 bases, with 12 bases remaining between them. Germline V gene sequence: CDR1 KGHSH, CDR2 LQKENI. The length of the CDR3 is 14 residues.

The chain joins TRBV4-1 to TRBJ2-5; 8 nucleotides match TRBD2. The J segment lost 2 bases and the V segment lost 4 bases, leaving 6 bases of the junction unmatched. CDR1 and CDR2 (germline): MGHRA, YSYEKL. The CDR3 contains 15 residues. CDR3 residues: CASSPGGGIQETQYF. The CDR3 bases are TGCGCCAGCAGCCCCGGGGGGGGGATACAAGAGACCCAGTACTTC.

The chain recombines TRBV5-5 with TRBJ1-4, with 8 nucleotides matching TRBD1. The ends lost 2 bases at V and 4 bases at J; junction bases unmatched: 7. The CDR3 runs 16 residues. The germline gives CDR1 SGHKS, CDR2 YYEKEE (reference sequence). CDR3 sequence reads: CASSFAPGQVNEKLFF. DNA for the CDR3: TGTGCCAGCAGCTTCGCACCGGGACAGGTTAATGAAAAACTGTTTTTT.

The chain carries TRBV7-2 and TRBJ1-1; maybe TRBD1 (6 bases). V was cut by 1 base and J by 10 bases, with 10 bases left in between. In germline, CDR1 is SGHTA, CDR2 FQGNSA. CDR3 length equals 12 residues. The CDR3 region has the DNA TGTGCCAGCAGCTTAGTCTCCAGGGGAGCTTTCTTT. It translates to CASSLVSRGAFF.

The chain links TRBV4-1 to TRBJ2-1; 8 nucleotides line up with TRBD1. The junction had 8 bases not matched to a gene; V was cut back by 0 bases and J by 7 bases. CDR3 length: 16 amino acids. The V gene's germline CDR1 is MGHRA and CDR2 YSYEKL. The DNA for the CDR3 is TGCGCCAGCAGCCAAGAGGTAGGGACAGGTCTTAATGAGCAGTTCTTC. As protein: CASSQEVGTGLNEQFF.